This T cell receptor (beta chain) was sequenced for a study of PD-1 blockade in classical Hodgkin lymphoma (dated by TCRdb to about 2020). General notes on the study: Nivolumab dosing was 3 mg/kg intravenously every 2 weeks, continuing until either disease progression or unacceptable toxicity. A peripheral blood immune signature of response to PD-1 blockade in classical Hodgkin lymphoma was defined using TCR beta sequencing and CyTOF. Overall study outcomes, separate from this receptor: Trial patients with a complete response had baseline diversity similar to that of newly diagnosed patients, while partial responders and progressors had significantly lower diversity. Patients starting nivolumab less than 1 year after ASCT had lower diversity and were excluded from later analyses to avoid confounding by immune reconstitution. Baseline TCR diversity was reported to be lower in newly diagnosed patients than in healthy donors, and even lower in relapsed/refractory patients. Only a single clinical trial cohort was studied, and what caused the repertoire differences, possibly disease activity or prior therapy, remained undefined. A significant rise by C4D1 was seen in CD4+ but not CD8+ TCR diversity (p=0.0027 vs p=0.16), with the rise being most apparent in complete responders (p=0.02).

Including cysteine and phenylalanine, the CDR3 has 11 amino acids. The only DNA kept is the CDR3, 33 bases in frame from the first base. From the germline V gene (reference sequence), CDR1 is GTSNPN and CDR2 is SVGIG. Trimming takes 5 bases from V and 7 bases from J, and the germline ends sit 11 bases apart. The Qiagen DNeasy kit was used to extract genomic DNA from unsorted PBMCs and from the negatively selected CD4+ and CD8+ fractions. Amplification of TCR beta CDR3 regions was done by immunoSEQ multiplex PCR with primers that anneal to V and J segments. A synthetic immune receptor repertoire was used to minimize amplification bias, and remaining bias was computationally removed after sequencing. The authors' analysis ran thus. Repertoire diversity was quantified as the Shannon entropy index using custom Python scripts. The unsorted, CD4+ and CD8+ repertoires were each analyzed separately, with the exception of combined analyses, where CD4+ and CD8+ sequences were merged in silico. Clonal expansion was defined as a frequency increase of at least 2-fold after treatment compared with C1D1, and clones undetected at baseline were assigned a pseudocount of 0.5. Singleton clones were defined as clones with 0 or 1 copy at C1D1, and non-singleton clones were defined as clones with 2 or more copies. Clones expanded in unsorted samples were assigned a CD4+, CD8+ or unknown annotation through matching of protein sequences in sorted samples from the same patient. Wilcoxon tests on paired samples were used to test changes in diversity from C1D1 to C4D1. TCRdb took this table from immuneACCESS and kept in-frame rearrangements with V and J called. Such tables lack part of the clones; where checked against another copy, unresolved V genes explain under half of the gap, and the rest is unexplained. The DNA gave D and trimming, while V, J and clone size come from that table. This sample gives 95,000 to 100,000 clones in total; around 89% of them show up just once. The leading ten clones occupy about 6.4% of the sample.

The label giving this sample's time point can be read as: cycle 2 day 1 (C2D1) of nivolumab. All trial patients had relapsed after autologous stem cell transplantation, with cohorts A, B and C differing in prior brentuximab vedotin exposure. The trial cohort was composed of about 58 patients with relapsed/refractory classical Hodgkin lymphoma, for whom complete response, partial response or progressive disease was recorded as best overall response. In the multi-cohort phase II CheckMate 205 trial, trial patients received single-agent nivolumab. An independent review committee assessed best overall response using the 2007 International Working Group response criteria. Trial PBMCs were collected just before the start of nivolumab (C1D1) and during therapy at cycle 2 day 1 and cycle 4 day 1. Peripheral blood was collected in 8 mL Vacutainer Cell Preparation Tubes, from which PBMCs were isolated by centrifugation and then cryopreserved.

Concerning this clone: Its antigen is unknown. Base qualities were left out, and no much larger clone turns up one base away.

In this chain, TRBV30 is recombined with TRBJ1-1; the D segment cannot be called with confidence. Sequenced material: peripheral blood mononuclear cells (PBMCs), taken before the second cycle of nivolumab. This clonotype was sampled from a human donor with classical Hodgkin lymphoma. The DNA reads as follows: TGTGCCTGGGCCCGTGACATTGAAGCTTTCTTT. Its coded protein is CAWARDIEAFF.